Presented here are 8 T cell receptor beta chains from one specimen sequenced in a study of shared clonotypes between healthy human individuals. Sequencing used immunoSEQ multiplex PCR; TCRdb keeps in-frame clones, though not all of them. Of some 580,000 clones listed, 95% to 98% are singletons. Sequenced material: naive CD4+ T cells sorted from blood. Subset: CD45RA+ positively selected. All receptors come from a woman aged 25 to 39 in good health.

The count of this clone is one. At the DNA level, this CDR3 is encoded by other sequences in the same sample as well. The chain employs TRBV28 and TRBJ2-1, with a tentative D call TRBD2 (6 bases). Trimming removed 6 bases from V and 4 bases from J, with 16 bases in between. CDR3 length: 15 amino acids. Looked up from germline, CDR1 is MDHEN and CDR2 is SYDVKM. The CDR3 DNA sequence: TGTGCCAGCAGCCCGAGATTAGCGGTATACAATGAGCAGTTCTTC. This encodes CASSPRLAVYNEQFF.

This chain connects TRBV28 to TRBJ2-7, with 8 bases lining up with TRBD2. This CDR3 is built from 17 residues. Losses at the gene ends were 3 bases for V and 1 base for J; bases not matched to a gene: 11. CDR1 is MDHEN, CDR2 SYDVKM, per germline. The CDR3: CASSFPQGAGASYEQYF. The CDR3 DNA sequence: TGTGCCAGCAGTTTCCCTCAGGGAGCGGGAGCTTCCTACGAGCAGTACTTC.

This rearrangement joins TRBV2 to TRBJ2-5, with 10 bases lining up with TRBD2. Germline CDR1 and CDR2: SNHLY and FYNNEI. The V segment lost 4 bases and the J segment 3 bases; nucleotides outside the gene matches: 8. The CDR3 loop spans 16 amino acids. Here the CDR3 DNA reads TGTGCCAGCAGTGGGGGACTAGGACTAGCGGAAGAGACCCAGTACTTC. This gives the protein CASSGGLGLAEETQYF.

The chain recombines TRBV19 with TRBJ1-4, with 7 bases identical to TRBD1. CDR1 is LNHDA, CDR2 SQIVND, per germline (reference sequence). V trimming: 5 bases; J trimming: 7 bases; junction bases outside the gene matches: 10. The CDR3 contains 15 residues. CDR3 sequence (DNA): TGTGCCAGTAGTCTTGCGACAGGGTACGTTGAAAAACTGTTTTTT. It translates to CASSLATGYVEKLFF. Drawing the rest from reference TRBV19 and TRBJ1-4, the complete variable domain is DGGITQSPKYLFRKEGQNVTLSCEQNLNHDAMYWYRQDPGQGLRLIYYSQIVNDFQKGDIAEGYSVSREKKESFPLTVTSAQKNPTAFYLCASSLATGYVEKLFFGSGTQLSVL.

The chain links TRBV28 to TRBJ2-7; 8 bases map to TRBD2. The V gene end was trimmed by 8 bases and the J gene end by 3 bases; junction bases not matched to a gene: 12. The CDR3 has 15 amino acids. CDR1 and CDR2 from the germline V gene are MDHEN and SYDVKM. Written as DNA, the CDR3 is TGTGCCAGCGGGGCCCTTGGCGGGAGGTACTACGAGCAGTACTTC. It codes for CASGALGGRYYEQYF.

This rearrangement joins TRBV7-7 to TRBJ2-5; 7 bases fit TRBD2. Germline loops: CDR1 SSHAT, CDR2 FNYEAQ (reference sequence). The J segment lost 4 bases and the V segment lost 5 bases, leaving 7 bases of the junction unmatched. The CDR3 consists of 14 residues. CDR3 amino acids: CASSPTGGVETQYF. CDR3 bases: TGTGCCAGCAGCCCGACTGGGGGGGTAGAGACCCAGTACTTC.

CDR3 coding DNA: TGTGCCAGCAGTGTAAGGGGCTACGAGCAGTACTTC. Translation gives CASSVRGYEQYF. The chain joins TRBV6-1 to TRBJ2-7; perhaps TRBD1 as D (5 bases). Between the trimmed V and J ends, which lost 4 bases and 3 bases, there was a span of 7 bases. This CDR3 region has 12 residues. Germline CDR1 is MNHNS and CDR2 is SASEGT.

This chain's CDR3 is CASSKEGDYEQYF. The DNA of the CDR3 is TGTGCCAGCAGCAAAGAGGGGGACTACGAGCAGTACTTC. The rearrangement joins TRBV21-1 to TRBJ2-7; the DNA was not compared with TRBD1, the D call given in the table. TRBV21-1 is classified as a pseudogene. The CDR3 length is 13 residues.